Presented here are 28 T cell receptor beta chains from one specimen sequenced in a study of blood T cells in healthy people across ages. It was with a sample-barcoded 5' primer and a J-beta primer mix that a second PCR of roughly 7 to 12 cycles was run. One entry per CDR3 protein results from TCRdb running MiXCR on the 5' RACE reads. The sample lists around 1.7 million distinct CDR3 sequences, 28% occurring once. The material sequenced was blood. These TCRs come from a woman in her 30s in good health.

The table lists this clonotype with many counts. The chain recombines TRBV29-1 with TRBJ1-2; the D gene is possibly TRBD1 (5 bases). V was clipped by 6 bases and J by 8 bases, with 16 bases between them. This CDR3 has 12 amino acids. Per the germline V gene, CDR1 is SQVTM and CDR2 is ANQGSEA. Here the CDR3 reads CSVGHLSRGYTF. CDR3 bases: TGCAGCGTAGGACACCTTTCGCGCGGCTACACCTTC.

The genes are TRBV24-1 and TRBJ2-2; 7 bases are shared with TRBD1. This CDR3 is 16 amino acids long. Per germline, CDR1 KGHDR and CDR2 SFDVKD. With V trimmed by 3 bases and J by 3 bases, 6 bases remained unmatched. The CDR3 DNA sequence: TGTGCCACCAGTGATGCCGGGACAGCATACACCGGGGAGCTGTTTTTT. Translating it yields CATSDAGTAYTGELFF.

Ten or more counts support this clonotype. The V call is TRBV12-3 or TRBV12-4, the J call TRBJ2-7, with 7 bases fitting TRBD1. CDR3 length: 14 amino acids. Trimming removed 5 bases from V and 3 bases from J; junction bases left unmatched: 7. CDR3: CASSLSTGNYEQYF. CDR3 sequence (DNA): TGTGCCAGCAGTCTCTCGACAGGGAACTACGAGCAGTACTTC.

V gene TRBV7-2 combines with J gene TRBJ1-5; D remains unclear. This CDR3 is 17 amino acids long. Looked up from germline, CDR1 is SGHTA and CDR2 is FQGNSA. V was clipped by 1 base and J by 3 bases, with 16 bases between them. CDR3 coding DNA: TGTGCCAGCAGCTTAGAAGCCGCAGGCCCGAACAATCAGCCCCAGCATTTT. It specifies CASSLEAAGPNNQPQHF.

The sample holds many counts of this clonotype. The chain couples TRBV6-6 to TRBJ2-5; D is undetermined. CDR3 size: 14 residues. Deletions cut 0 bases from V and 0 bases from J, with 5 bases between. Germline lookup yields CDR1 MNHNY and CDR2 SVGAGI (reference sequence). Here the CDR3 reads CASSYSADQETQYF. CDR3 nucleotide sequence: TGTGCCAGCAGTTACTCGGCGGACCAAGAGACCCAGTACTTC.

On this clonotype itself: The junction shows a germline mismatch at one end, possibly a read error. V is TRBV18 and J is TRBJ2-1; D may be TRBD1 or TRBD2 (5 bases each). The CDR3 has 13 amino acids. Germline lookup yields CDR1 KGHSH and CDR2 LQKENI. CDR3 sequence reads: CANSVTADNEQFF. CDR3 nucleotides: TGTGCCAACTCAGTGACAGCGGACAATGAGCAGTTCTTC.

This clonotype was seen only once. An end of the junction does not agree with germline; a read error may underlie this. V and J are TRBV5-6 and TRBJ2-5, with D perhaps given as TRBD1 or TRBD2 (6 bases each). The CDR3 spans 14 residues. The V gene's germline CDR1 is SGHDT and CDR2 YYEEEE. The CDR3 reads CASSSGANQETQYF. For the CDR3, the DNA is TGTGCCAGCAGCTCGGGGGCTAACCAGGAGACCCAGTACTTC. The full variable domain, in which reference TRBV5-6 and TRBJ2-5 provide the parts outside the CDR3, is DAGVTQSPTHLIKTRGQQVTLRCSPKSGHDTVSWYQQALGQGPQFIFQYYEEEERQRGNFPDRFSGHQFPNYSSELNVNALLLGDSALYLCASSSGANQETQYFGPGTRLLVL.

The chain has TRBV20-1 and TRBJ2-1; the D gene is possibly TRBD2 (6 bases). The V end was cut by 7 bases, the J end by 0 bases, with 25 bases between. This CDR3 has 18 residues. The germline gives CDR1 DFQATT, CDR2 SNEGSKA (reference sequence). This CDR3 reads CSVRLAKRLEFSYNEQFF. Written as DNA, the CDR3 is TGCAGTGTTCGACTTGCTAAGCGACTAGAATTCTCCTACAATGAGCAGTTCTTC.

This clonotype was seen only a few times. The gene calls are TRBV4-2 and TRBJ2-7, with no clear D. CDR3 length: 14 residues. The germline V and J ends were trimmed by 0 bases and 0 bases, with 6 bases remaining between them. The germline V gene encodes CDR1 LGHNA and CDR2 YNFKEQ. DNA of the CDR3: TGTGCCAGCAGCCAAGAGATGGCCTCCTACGAGCAGTACTTC. Its translation: CASSQEMASYEQYF.

On this clonotype itself: Germline is not matched at one junction end, which may reflect a read error. This chain links TRBV5-1 with TRBJ2-5; D remains ambiguous. Germline V gene sequence: CDR1 SGHRS, CDR2 YFSETQ. CDR3 length: 16 amino acids. Here the CDR3 reads CAISLEASSRPTTQYF. The CDR3 DNA reads TGCGCCATCAGCTTGGAAGCCAGTTCCCGACCCACGACCCAGTACTTC.

The rearrangement uses TRBV7-2 and TRBJ1-1, with D tentatively TRBD1 (5 bases). Germline loops: CDR1 SGHTA, CDR2 FQGNSA. The V end was cut by 4 bases, the J end by 5 bases, with 14 bases between. The CDR3 spans 14 residues. For the CDR3, the DNA is TGTGCCAGCAGCTCTCAGGGTAGCCGTACTGAAGCTTTCTTT. Amino acids: CASSSQGSRTEAFF.

The V gene is TRBV7-9, the J gene TRBJ1-2; D perhaps matches TRBD1 (5 bases). The V and J ends lost 3 bases and 10 bases respectively, with 15 bases between them. The CDR3 spans 13 residues. Germline V lookup: CDR1 SEHNR, CDR2 FQNEAQ (reference sequence). DNA of the CDR3: TGTGCCAGCAGCTTGGCCAGGGAGAGTGACTACACCTTC. It encodes CASSLARESDYTF.

The V and J genes are TRBV9 and TRBJ2-7, with a tentative D call TRBD2 (6 bases). Trimming stripped 4 bases from V and 2 bases from J, with 13 bases between. Germline V gene sequence: CDR1 SGDLS, CDR2 YYNGEE. The CDR3 is 14 residues long. CDR3 in amino acids: CASSPREAPYEQYF. The CDR3 DNA follows: TGTGCCAGCAGCCCGAGGGAGGCCCCCTACGAGCAGTACTTC.

In regard to this clonotype: At one end, the junction sequence differs from germline, possibly due to a read error. CDR3: CTSSRGTGANEQFF. The CDR3 DNA reads TGCACCAGCAGCCGAGGGACAGGGGCCAATGAGCAGTTCTTC. V and J are TRBV4-1 and TRBJ2-1; 10 bases are shared with TRBD1. Germline CDR1 and CDR2: MGHRA and YSYEKL. The length of the CDR3 is 14 residues.

Details on this clonotype: It may be a read error: a sequence one base away is much more abundant. The CDR3 bases are TGTGCCAGCACCTTGACTTTGCGAGAGACCCAGTACTTC. The encoded protein is CASTLTLRETQYF. The J gene is TRBJ2-5, the V gene TRBV2; D not resolved. There are 13 residues in the CDR3. From germline, CDR1 is SNHLY and CDR2 FYNNEI. V was clipped by 7 bases and J by 4 bases, with 13 bases between them.

This clonotype has a count of ten or more. V gene TRBV6-5 combines with J gene TRBJ1-2; 7 nucleotides line up with TRBD1. The CDR3 loop spans 11 amino acids. The trim removed 5 bases at V and 8 bases at J, leaving 2 bases unmatched. The germline gives CDR1 MNHEY, CDR2 SVGAGI. The DNA for the CDR3 is TGTGCCAGCAGTACAGGGGTGGGCTACACCTTC. It is translated as CASSTGVGYTF.

This clonotype has a handful of counts. The chain has TRBV28 and TRBJ1-5; D may be TRBD1 (5 bases). V was clipped by 6 bases and J by 1 base, with 13 bases between them. The CDR3 length is 15 residues. Per germline, CDR1 MDHEN and CDR2 SYDVKM. CDR3 protein: CASSGTAGSNQPQHF. CDR3 DNA sequence: TGTGCCAGCAGCGGGACTGCGGGAAGCAATCAGCCCCAGCATTTT. Supplemented by reference TRBV28 and TRBJ1-5, the full variable domain reads DVKVTQSSRYLVKRTGEKVFLECVQDMDHENMFWYRQDPGLGLRLIYFSYDVKMKEKGDIPEGYSVSREKKERFSLILESASTNQTSMYLCASSGTAGSNQPQHFGDGTRLSIL.

This clonotype was counted at least ten times. The chain is built from TRBV29-1 and TRBJ2-5; TRBD1 matches 11 bases. The CDR3 is made up of 18 amino acids. The V gene end was trimmed by 3 bases and the J gene end by 1 base; junction bases not matched to a gene: 13. Per the germline V gene, CDR1 is SQVTM and CDR2 is ANQGSEA. Here the CDR3 reads CSVDRGQGVPGTQETQYF. CDR3 DNA sequence: TGCAGCGTTGATAGGGGACAGGGGGTTCCGGGTACCCAAGAGACCCAGTACTTC.

This clonotype has a handful of counts. This chain connects TRBV25-1 to TRBJ1-2; 8 nucleotides align to TRBD1. V lost 2 bases, J lost 3 bases, and 8 bases stayed unmatched. The length of the CDR3 is 16 residues. The germline gives CDR1 MGHDK, CDR2 SYGVNS. CDR3 region: CASSEQAAGGYYGYTF. CDR3 coding DNA: TGTGCCAGCAGTGAACAGGCGGCAGGGGGCTACTATGGCTACACCTTC.

This clonotype was observed many times. V and J are TRBV15 and TRBJ2-5; D is unresolved. CDR3 length equals 13 residues. Germline V lookup: CDR1 LNHNV, CDR2 YYDKDF (reference sequence). V lost 3 bases and J 7 bases, leaving 12 bases between the germline ends. This CDR3 is CATSRNPLGTQYF. The CDR3 DNA reads TGTGCCACCAGCAGGAACCCATTGGGGACCCAGTACTTC.

The chain carries TRBV29-1 and TRBJ2-2, with 7 bases identical to TRBD2. V shed 7 bases, J shed 10 bases, and the junction held 9 bases outside the gene matches. Germline V gives CDR1 SQVTM, CDR2 ANQGSEA. The CDR3 spans 12 residues. The chain's CDR3 is CSALTAGEELFF. As DNA, the CDR3 is TGCAGCGCCCTGACGGCGGGGGAGGAGCTGTTTTTT.

This clonotype appeared many times. The rearrangement joins TRBV19 to TRBJ2-7, with D possibly TRBD1 on 6 matching bases. The germline V and J ends were trimmed by 4 bases and 6 bases, with 13 bases remaining between them. Germline V CDR1 and CDR2: LNHDA, SQIVND (reference sequence). This CDR3 is 13 amino acids long. CDR3 DNA sequence: TGTGCCAGTAGTAGGGACATGGGCATCGAGCAGTACTTC. Translating gives CASSRDMGIEQYF.

V and J are TRBV4-3 and TRBJ1-1, with a possible D match to TRBD1 (6 bases). V was trimmed by 3 bases and J by 1 base, leaving 9 bases between them. Per germline, CDR1 LGHNA and CDR2 YSLEER. The CDR3 is made up of 14 amino acids. As DNA, the CDR3 is TGCGCCAGCAGCCACCAGACAGGGAACACTGAAGCTTTCTTT. It encodes CASSHQTGNTEAFF.

This clonotype turned up a few times. DNA of the CDR3: TGCGCCAGCAGCCCGAAAGGCACCGGGGAGCTGTTTTTT. This encodes CASSPKGTGELFF. This chain joins TRBV5-1 and TRBJ2-2; no firm D call. The germline gives CDR1 SGHRS, CDR2 YFSETQ. The CDR3 runs 13 residues. Between the trimmed V and J ends, which lost 4 bases and 4 bases, there was a span of 8 bases.

The V and J genes are TRBV7-2 and TRBJ2-3, with 10 bases lining up with TRBD2. The CDR3 totals 16 residues. Trimming cost V 5 bases and J 6 bases; bases outside gene matches: 11. Germline CDR1 and CDR2: SGHTA and FQGNSA. This CDR3 is CASSTRSGRAGDTQYF. The CDR3 coding sequence is TGTGCCAGCAGCACCCGAAGCGGGAGGGCAGGGGATACGCAGTATTTT.

This clonotype was observed a handful of times. The gene calls are TRBV7-2 and TRBJ2-5; TRBD2 aligns across 7 bases. CDR1 is SGHTA and CDR2 is FQGNSA in the germline V gene. V shed 5 bases and J 8 bases; nucleotides not matched to a gene: 14. The CDR3 covers 15 residues. The CDR3, as DNA: TGTGCCAGCAGCCCCCGACCAGCGGGAATGTTTACCCAGTACTTC. This sequence encodes CASSPRPAGMFTQYF.

Of note for this clonotype: This may come from a read error, since a much larger clone is one base off. CDR3 residues: CTSSSRRYEQYF. CDR3 nucleotide sequence: TGTACCAGCAGTTCGCGTCGCTACGAGCAGTACTTC. This chain uses TRBV12-3 or TRBV12-4 with TRBJ2-5, with D unclear. TRBJ2-7 matches the DNA end more closely, so the J call is doubtful. The CDR3 has 12 amino acids.

There are a few counts of this clonotype. The chain uses TRBV5-1 and TRBJ2-7; 8 bases are a match to TRBD1. The trim removed 0 bases at V and 12 bases at J, leaving 14 bases unmatched. Germline V gene data show CDR1 as SGHRS and CDR2 as YFSETQ. There are 15 residues in the CDR3. CDR3 nucleotides: TGCGCCAGCAGCTTGGACGGACAGGGAGAGAGAGGTCGGTACTTC. Translating it yields CASSLDGQGERGRYF.